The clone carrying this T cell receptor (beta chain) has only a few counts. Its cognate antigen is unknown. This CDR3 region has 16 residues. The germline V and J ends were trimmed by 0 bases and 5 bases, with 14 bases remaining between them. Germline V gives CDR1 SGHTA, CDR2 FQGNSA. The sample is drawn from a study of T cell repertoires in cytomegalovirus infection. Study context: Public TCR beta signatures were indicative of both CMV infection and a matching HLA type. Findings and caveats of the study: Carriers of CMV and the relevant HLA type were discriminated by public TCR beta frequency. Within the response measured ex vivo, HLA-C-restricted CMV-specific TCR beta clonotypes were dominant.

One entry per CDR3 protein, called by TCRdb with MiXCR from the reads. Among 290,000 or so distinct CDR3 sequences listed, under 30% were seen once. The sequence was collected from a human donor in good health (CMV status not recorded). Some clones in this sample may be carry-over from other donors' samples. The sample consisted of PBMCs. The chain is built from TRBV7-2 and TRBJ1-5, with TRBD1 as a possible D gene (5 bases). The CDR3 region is CASSLAIGTGYQPQHF. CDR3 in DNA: TGTGCCAGCAGCTTAGCGATAGGGACCGGCTATCAGCCCCAGCATTTT.